This TCR beta chain derives from a study of T-cell reconstitution after alpha-beta-depleted transplantation in children. J was trimmed by 3 bases and V by 1 base; bases with no gene match: 6. There are 15 residues in the CDR3. CDR1 is SGHRS and CDR2 is YFSETQ in the germline V gene. Unique molecular identifiers were incorporated when the TCRbeta library was constructed. TCRdb reprocessed the PCR reads via MiXCR and lists one record per CDR3 protein. This repertoire shows around 450,000 distinct CDR3 sequences, 15% to 20% found once; its top ten account for about 32%. Sample: PBMCs, mostly from graft donor cells, taken 360 days after TCRalphabeta/CD19-depleted stem cell transplant. The rearrangement joins TRBV5-1 to TRBJ1-2; TRBD1 matches at 7 bases. The receptor was derived from a boy under three years old who had a stem cell transplant for Wiskott-Aldrich syndrome, so the T cells may come from the graft donor. The CDR3 spells CASSLNQGGYYGYTF. CDR3 bases: TGCGCCAGCAGCTTGAACCAGGGGGGCTACTATGGCTACACCTTC.